The rows below give T cell receptor beta chains drawn from one sample of a study of T cells in Graves' hyperthyroidism and ophthalmopathy. Each CDR3 protein is one row after TCRdb ran MiXCR on the multiplex PCR reads. The data contain about 400,000 distinct CDR3 sequences, 11% to 15% of them singletons. Sequenced material: blood. All receptors derive from a man aged 45-60 years with Graves' ophthalmopathy. The CDR3 runs from the conserved cysteine through the conserved F or W. The order of the fields is CDR3 length, V gene, J gene, clone size, D gene, CDR3 protein, CDR3 DNA. A D gene is named only where the DNA matches it firmly. Clone size appears in some rows only: once, few, many, or a class for an expanded clone.

len: 15; v_gene: TRBV10-3; j_gene: TRBJ2-7; abundance: .; d_gene: TRBD1; CDR3aa: CAISPPGQGHHKQYF; CDR3nt: TGTGCCATCAGTCCACCGGGACAGGGCCATCACAAGCAGTACTTC
len: 17; v_gene: TRBV24-1; j_gene: TRBJ1-5; abundance: .; d_gene: TRBD1; CDR3aa: CATSDPGTGGNNQPQHF; CDR3nt: TGTGCCACCAGTGACCCCGGGACAGGGGGCAACAATCAGCCCCAGCATTTT
len: 14; v_gene: TRBV12-3/TRBV12-4; j_gene: TRBJ1-2; abundance: few; d_gene: TRBD1; CDR3aa: CASYRTGGVYGYTF; CDR3nt: TGTGCCAGCTATCGGACAGGGGGGGTCTATGGCTACACCTTC
len: 15; v_gene: TRBV10-1; j_gene: TRBJ1-2; abundance: .; d_gene: .; CDR3aa: CASSDWAGDTYGYTF; CDR3nt: TGCGCCAGCAGTGATTGGGCAGGGGATACCTATGGCTACACCTTC
len: 12; v_gene: TRBV28; j_gene: TRBJ2-3; abundance: many; d_gene: .; CDR3aa: CASSNEGDTQYF; CDR3nt: TGTGCCAGCAGTAACGAAGGGGATACGCAGTATTTT
len: 15; v_gene: TRBV3-1; j_gene: TRBJ1-6; abundance: many; d_gene: .; CDR3aa: CASSPIRLGGSPLHF; CDR3nt: TGTGCCAGCAGCCCAATCCGCCTAGGGGGATCACCCCTCCACTTT
len: 16; v_gene: TRBV15; j_gene: TRBJ1-4; abundance: many; d_gene: .; CDR3aa: CATSRRKREFNEKLFF; CDR3nt: TGTGCCACCAGCAGACGAAAGCGGGAGTTTAATGAAAAACTGTTTTTT
len: 15; v_gene: TRBV12-3/TRBV12-4; j_gene: TRBJ2-1; abundance: many; d_gene: TRBD2; CDR3aa: CASSTTSGGYNEQFF; CDR3nt: TGTGCCAGCAGTACGACTAGCGGGGGCTACAATGAGCAGTTCTTC
len: 15; v_gene: TRBV30; j_gene: TRBJ2-1; abundance: few; d_gene: TRBD2; CDR3aa: CAWKTSGTAWGEQFF; CDR3nt: TGTGCCTGGAAGACTAGCGGGACCGCCTGGGGTGAGCAGTTCTTC
len: 14; v_gene: TRBV6-1; j_gene: TRBJ2-1; abundance: few; d_gene: .; CDR3aa: CASRGGSGYNEQFF; CDR3nt: TGTGCCAGCAGGGGTGGGAGCGGATACAATGAGCAGTTCTTC
len: 15; v_gene: TRBV19; j_gene: TRBJ2-5; abundance: .; d_gene: TRBD1; CDR3aa: CASSGRGTGQETQYF; CDR3nt: TGTGCCAGTAGTGGGCGAGGGACAGGGCAAGAGACCCAGTACTTC
len: 15; v_gene: TRBV2; j_gene: TRBJ2-5; abundance: many; d_gene: .; CDR3aa: CASSEAVGSQETQYF; CDR3nt: TGTGCCAGCAGTGAAGCTGTGGGCTCCCAAGAGACCCAGTACTTC
len: 15; v_gene: TRBV24-1; j_gene: TRBJ2-1; abundance: .; d_gene: TRBD2; CDR3aa: CATSDPGLAEGEQFF; CDR3nt: TGTGCCACCAGTGATCCGGGACTAGCGGAAGGGGAGCAGTTCTTC
len: 17; v_gene: TRBV30; j_gene: TRBJ2-2; abundance: many; d_gene: TRBD2; CDR3aa: CAWSPQPGRLNTGELFF; CDR3nt: TGTGCCTGGAGCCCACAGCCCGGGAGGCTGAACACCGGGGAGCTGTTTTTT
len: 13; v_gene: TRBV6-6; j_gene: TRBJ1-3; abundance: .; d_gene: .; CDR3aa: CASSYSSGNTIYF; CDR3nt: TGTGCCAGCAGTTACTCCTCTGGAAACACCATATATTTT
len: 15; v_gene: TRBV2; j_gene: TRBJ2-3; abundance: .; d_gene: .; CDR3aa: CASSDRGTGSDTQYF; CDR3nt: TGTGCCAGCAGTGACAGGGGTACGGGCTCGGATACGCAGTATTTT
len: 16; v_gene: TRBV27; j_gene: TRBJ2-7; abundance: many; d_gene: TRBD2; CDR3aa: CASSLEGTSGTDEQYF; CDR3nt: TGTGCCAGCAGTTTAGAGGGGACTAGCGGGACGGACGAGCAGTACTTC
len: 16; v_gene: TRBV6-2/TRBV6-3; j_gene: TRBJ2-1; abundance: few; d_gene: .; CDR3aa: CASSSWRERGYNEQFF; CDR3nt: TGTGCCAGCAGCTCCTGGCGTGAGAGGGGCTACAATGAGCAGTTCTTC
len: 18; v_gene: TRBV6-1; j_gene: TRBJ2-1; abundance: .; d_gene: TRBD2; CDR3aa: CASSQTSGGGWGGNEQFF; CDR3nt: TGTGCCAGCAGTCAGACTAGCGGGGGAGGTTGGGGTGGCAATGAGCAGTTCTTC
len: 14; v_gene: TRBV12-3/TRBV12-4; j_gene: TRBJ2-2; abundance: few; d_gene: .; CDR3aa: CASSLVQGPGELFF; CDR3nt: TGTGCCAGCAGTTTAGTACAGGGACCCGGGGAGCTGTTTTTT
len: 17; v_gene: TRBV28; j_gene: TRBJ2-7; abundance: .; d_gene: TRBD2; CDR3aa: CASTPGALAGVAYEQYF; CDR3nt: TGTGCCAGTACCCCAGGGGCGCTAGCGGGAGTGGCCTACGAGCAGTACTTC
len: 15; v_gene: TRBV20-1; j_gene: TRBJ2-1; abundance: few; d_gene: .; CDR3aa: CSARDGLALNNEQFF; CDR3nt: TGCAGTGCTAGAGATGGGCTAGCGCTAAACAATGAGCAGTTCTTC
len: 15; v_gene: TRBV7-8; j_gene: TRBJ2-1; abundance: large; d_gene: .; CDR3aa: CASSLAESSYNEQFF; CDR3nt: TGTGCCAGCAGCTTAGCGGAGAGCTCCTACAATGAGCAGTTCTTC
len: 16; v_gene: TRBV29-1; j_gene: TRBJ2-1; abundance: few; d_gene: TRBD2; CDR3aa: CSVVPPTSGTDNEQFF; CDR3nt: TGCAGCGTTGTTCCCCCGACTAGCGGGACTGACAATGAGCAGTTCTTC
len: 11; v_gene: TRBV2; j_gene: TRBJ2-7; abundance: many; d_gene: .; CDR3aa: CASSLGIEQYF; CDR3nt: TGTGCCAGCAGCCTAGGGATAGAGCAGTACTTC
len: 14; v_gene: TRBV5-1; j_gene: TRBJ2-1; abundance: many; d_gene: .; CDR3aa: CASSLGGEANEQFF; CDR3nt: TGCGCCAGCAGCTTGGGGGGAGAAGCCAATGAGCAGTTCTTC
len: 20; v_gene: TRBV28; j_gene: TRBJ2-7; abundance: many; d_gene: TRBD2; CDR3aa: CASSTRFMDGGSGSPYEQYF; CDR3nt: TGTGCCAGCAGTACCCGCTTTATGGACGGGGGTAGCGGGAGTCCCTACGAGCAGTACTTC
len: 13; v_gene: TRBV6-1; j_gene: TRBJ2-2; abundance: many; d_gene: TRBD1; CDR3aa: CASRGTGTGELFF; CDR3nt: TGTGCCAGCAGGGGGACAGGGACCGGGGAGCTGTTTTTT
len: 13; v_gene: TRBV29-1; j_gene: TRBJ1-6; abundance: .; d_gene: TRBD1; CDR3aa: CSVGQGANSPLHF; CDR3nt: TGCAGCGTGGGACAGGGGGCAAATTCACCCCTCCACTTT
len: 14; v_gene: TRBV20-1; j_gene: TRBJ1-5; abundance: many; d_gene: .; CDR3aa: CSARVGAENQPQHF; CDR3nt: TGCAGTGCTAGAGTTGGAGCAGAAAATCAGCCCCAGCATTTT
len: 10; v_gene: TRBV12-3/TRBV12-4; j_gene: TRBJ2-3; abundance: .; d_gene: .; CDR3aa: CASSLTRQYF; CDR3nt: TGTGCCAGCAGTTTAACCCGTCAGTATTTT
len: 13; v_gene: TRBV20-1; j_gene: TRBJ2-1; abundance: many; d_gene: .; CDR3aa: CSAVWDSKNEQFF; CDR3nt: TGCAGTGCCGTTTGGGACTCCAAGAATGAGCAGTTCTTC
len: 15; v_gene: TRBV3-1; j_gene: TRBJ2-1; abundance: many; d_gene: TRBD1; CDR3aa: CASSQGWDSPNEQFF; CDR3nt: TGTGCCAGCAGCCAAGGCTGGGACAGCCCCAATGAGCAGTTCTTC
len: 14; v_gene: TRBV28; j_gene: TRBJ1-5; abundance: .; d_gene: TRBD1; CDR3aa: CASRADRAHQPQHF; CDR3nt: TGTGCCAGCAGGGCTGACAGGGCCCATCAGCCCCAGCATTTT
len: 14; v_gene: TRBV7-2; j_gene: TRBJ2-2; abundance: few; d_gene: .; CDR3aa: CASSGRGSPGGLFF; CDR3nt: TGTGCCAGCAGCGGCAGGGGGAGTCCGGGGGGACTGTTTTTT
len: 16; v_gene: TRBV3-1; j_gene: TRBJ2-1; abundance: many; d_gene: .; CDR3aa: CASSQEGLSSYNEQFF; CDR3nt: TGTGCCAGCAGCCAAGAAGGACTTAGCTCCTACAATGAGCAGTTCTTC
len: 15; v_gene: TRBV11-3; j_gene: TRBJ1-6; abundance: few; d_gene: TRBD1; CDR3aa: CASSYTTGRDPPLHF; CDR3nt: TGTGCCAGCAGCTATACGACAGGGAGAGATCCACCCCTCCACTTT
len: 15; v_gene: TRBV12-3/TRBV12-4; j_gene: TRBJ1-3; abundance: many; d_gene: .; CDR3aa: CASSLWGAGGNTIYF; CDR3nt: TGTGCCAGCAGTTTGTGGGGGGCGGGAGGAAACACCATATATTTT
len: 14; v_gene: TRBV6-1; j_gene: TRBJ1-5; abundance: many; d_gene: TRBD1; CDR3aa: CASSGPGGNQPQHF; CDR3nt: TGTGCCAGCAGTGGGCCAGGGGGGAATCAGCCCCAGCATTTT
len: 13; v_gene: TRBV20-1; j_gene: TRBJ2-5; abundance: .; d_gene: .; CDR3aa: CSARGDLQETQYF; CDR3nt: TGCAGTGCCCGAGGGGACCTCCAAGAGACCCAGTACTTC
len: 14; v_gene: TRBV20-1; j_gene: TRBJ2-2; abundance: .; d_gene: .; CDR3aa: CSAGGGANTGELFF; CDR3nt: TGCAGTGCGGGGGGGGGGGCAAACACCGGGGAGCTGTTTTTT
len: 14; v_gene: TRBV19; j_gene: TRBJ2-1; abundance: few; d_gene: TRBD1; CDR3aa: CASSIETGMNEQFF; CDR3nt: TGTGCCAGTAGTATTGAGACAGGGATGAATGAGCAGTTCTTC
len: 15; v_gene: TRBV11-2; j_gene: TRBJ2-5; abundance: many; d_gene: TRBD1; CDR3aa: CASSPGQGLQETQYF; CDR3nt: TGTGCCAGCAGCCCCGGACAGGGCCTACAAGAGACCCAGTACTTC
len: 16; v_gene: TRBV10-3; j_gene: TRBJ1-3; abundance: many; d_gene: .; CDR3aa: CAISELLGASGNTIYF; CDR3nt: TGTGCCATCAGTGAGCTTCTTGGGGCCTCTGGAAACACCATATATTTT
len: 16; v_gene: TRBV7-9; j_gene: TRBJ1-1; abundance: few; d_gene: TRBD1; CDR3aa: CASSLEVETGDTEAFF; CDR3nt: TGTGCCAGCAGCTTAGAGGTTGAGACAGGGGACACTGAAGCTTTCTTT
len: 16; v_gene: TRBV7-2; j_gene: TRBJ2-1; abundance: many; d_gene: TRBD2; CDR3aa: CASSWMGGRRYNEQFF; CDR3nt: TGTGCCAGCAGCTGGATGGGGGGGAGGAGGTACAATGAGCAGTTCTTC
len: 15; v_gene: TRBV11-2; j_gene: TRBJ2-1; abundance: few; d_gene: .; CDR3aa: CASSPPGGSYNGQFF; CDR3nt: TGTGCCAGCAGCCCCCCCGGCGGCTCCTACAATGGGCAGTTCTTC
len: 16; v_gene: TRBV6-1; j_gene: TRBJ2-2; abundance: few; d_gene: TRBD1; CDR3aa: CASSYQGQRNTGELFF; CDR3nt: TGTGCCAGCAGTTATCAGGGACAGAGGAACACCGGGGAGCTGTTTTTT
len: 16; v_gene: TRBV28; j_gene: TRBJ2-3; abundance: many; d_gene: TRBD2; CDR3aa: CASRPAAGRGTDTQYF; CDR3nt: TGTGCCAGCCGTCCGGCCGCAGGGAGGGGAACAGATACGCAGTATTTT
len: 17; v_gene: TRBV15; j_gene: TRBJ1-6; abundance: few; d_gene: .; CDR3aa: CATSTRFPSSYNSPLHF; CDR3nt: TGTGCCACCAGCACCAGGTTCCCGAGCTCCTATAATTCACCCCTCCACTTT
len: 14; v_gene: TRBV20-1; j_gene: TRBJ1-6; abundance: few; d_gene: .; CDR3aa: CSAKRGALNSPLHF; CDR3nt: TGCAGTGCCAAGCGGGGGGCGCTTAATTCACCCCTCCACTTT
len: 14; v_gene: TRBV2; j_gene: TRBJ1-5; abundance: many; d_gene: TRBD1; CDR3aa: CASRKGQGAQPQHF; CDR3nt: TGTGCCAGCAGGAAGGGACAGGGGGCTCAGCCCCAGCATTTT